The 14 T cell receptor beta chains below come from one sample, sequenced in a study of beta chain features in type 1 diabetes. Study-level findings and limits: Moderate yet significant TCRB CDR3 shortening was seen in Type 1 diabetes patients in all four CD4+ subsets.

The isolated RNA, all of it, was reverse transcribed, so expressed TCRB transcripts were what got sequenced. This table comes from immunoSEQ multiplex PCR, and its TCRdb copy is limited to in-frame clones, with some not included. The data show 300,000 to 400,000 clones, about 10% seen once. No antigen has been identified for these receptors. Sample: central memory CD4+ T cells from blood. These receptors were collected from a man aged 30 to 45 with type 1 diabetes.

This chain uses TRBV4-3 with TRBJ2-3; the match to TRBD1 covers 11 bases. The germline CDR1 and CDR2 sequences are LGHNA and YSLEER. Unmatched junction bases numbered 10, after V lost 8 bases and J lost 3 bases. The CDR3 has 16 amino acids. CDR3 region: CASGTFRDRGTDTQYF. Written as DNA, the CDR3 is TGCGCCAGCGGGACCTTCCGGGACAGGGGGACAGATACGCAGTATTTT.

The chain uses TRBV25-1 and TRBJ2-7, with 8 bases identical to TRBD1. V lost 10 bases, J lost 0 bases, and 8 bases stayed unmatched. The CDR3 is 14 amino acids. Germline lookup yields CDR1 MGHDK and CDR2 SYGVNS. The CDR3 loop is CANRGQGSSYEQYF. CDR3 in DNA: TGTGCCAACAGAGGACAGGGCAGCTCCTACGAGCAGTACTTC.

This clone was detected a few times. This CDR3 is CASSLLGSGAPYNEQFF. The CDR3 DNA sequence: TGTGCCAGCAGCTTGTTGGGAAGTGGCGCGCCCTACAATGAGCAGTTCTTC. This chain links TRBV7-2 with TRBJ2-1; D unclear. CDR1 and CDR2 from the germline V gene are SGHTA and FQGNSA. The CDR3 covers 17 residues. Deletions cut 3 bases from V and 2 bases from J, with 17 bases between.

This clone was seen a few times. This chain connects TRBV4-3 to TRBJ1-5; D possibly corresponds to TRBD1 (5 bases). There are 15 residues in the CDR3. The germline V and J ends were trimmed by 0 bases and 7 bases, with 13 bases remaining between them. Germline assignment: CDR1 LGHNA and CDR2 YSLEER. CDR3 DNA sequence: TGCGCCAGCAGCCAAGATCTGGGGGAAGAACAGCCCCAGCATTTT. Protein: CASSQDLGEEQPQHF.

This clone occurred a few times. The genes are TRBV19 and TRBJ1-5; TRBD1 matches 9 bases. The V gene end was trimmed by 4 bases and the J gene end by 7 bases; junction bases not matched to a gene: 11. Germline V gives CDR1 LNHDA, CDR2 SQIVND (reference sequence). The CDR3 sequence is 16 residues long. This CDR3 reads CASSTTTGGASQPQHF. The DNA of the CDR3 is TGTGCCAGTAGTACTACCACAGGGGGCGCAAGCCAGCCCCAGCATTTT.

This clone was seen a handful of times. V and J are TRBV14 and TRBJ1-4; tentative D call: TRBD1 (6 bases). Trimming removed 4 bases from V and 8 bases from J, with 20 bases in between. Germline V lookup: CDR1 SGHDN, CDR2 FVKESK. This CDR3 contains 16 residues. The CDR3, as DNA: TGTGCCAGCAGCCTTAGAACAGGGAGTTCCCGGGAAAAACTGTTTTTT. The encoded protein is CASSLRTGSSREKLFF.

The chain links TRBV28 to TRBJ1-1; a possible D gene is TRBD1 (5 bases). The CDR3 runs 17 residues. Between the trimmed V and J ends, which lost 7 bases and 4 bases, there was a span of 25 bases. CDR1 is MDHEN and CDR2 is SYDVKM in the germline V gene. CDR3 in amino acids: CASTQSGTNRLGTEAFF. CDR3 nucleotide sequence: TGTGCCAGCACCCAAAGCGGGACGAATAGACTGGGCACTGAAGCTTTCTTT.

This clone was detected a few times. The rearrangement links TRBV4-2 to TRBJ2-3, with D tentatively TRBD1 (6 bases). Looked up from germline, CDR1 is LGHNA and CDR2 is YNFKEQ. CDR3 length equals 19 residues. V was shortened by 0 bases and J by 0 bases, with 19 bases between the two germline ends. CDR3 DNA: TGTGCCAGCAGCCAAGACCGACGAGGGGGTAGCGCCAGCACAGATACGCAGTATTTT. Translated: CASSQDRRGGSASTDTQYF.

At least ten counts were recorded for this clone. The chain links TRBV14 to TRBJ1-2, with D tentatively TRBD1 (5 bases). The CDR3 is 12 amino acids. The ends were cut back, 4 bases at V and 7 bases at J, with 10 bases in the middle. Germline V gene data show CDR1 as SGHDN and CDR2 as FVKESK. CDR3 protein: CASSRTSFGYTF. CDR3 in DNA: TGTGCCAGCAGCCGGACATCTTTTGGCTACACCTTC.

The chain is built from TRBV19 and TRBJ2-7; the D gene is possibly TRBD1 (6 bases). V lost 5 bases to trimming and J lost 3 bases, with 14 bases between them. The CDR3 is 14 residues long. Germline CDR1 is LNHDA and CDR2 is SQIVND (reference sequence). In DNA form, the CDR3 reads TGTGCCAGTAGTCGTCACAGGGTAGGCTACGAGCAGTACTTC. It translates to CASSRHRVGYEQYF. Full variable domain (missing parts from reference TRBV19 and TRBJ2-7): DGGITQSPKYLFRKEGQNVTLSCEQNLNHDAMYWYRQDPGQGLRLIYYSQIVNDFQKGDIAEGYSVSREKKESFPLTVTSAQKNPTAFYLCASSRHRVGYEQYFGPGTRLTVT.

This clone has just a few counts. This sample includes further DNA sequences coding for the same CDR3. The rearrangement uses TRBV29-1 and TRBJ2-7; TRBD1 is a possible D gene (7 bases). Trimming took off 7 bases at V and 0 bases at J, with 13 bases between the two ends. CDR1 is SQVTM and CDR2 is ANQGSEA in the germline V gene. The CDR3 is 13 amino acids. The CDR3 coding sequence is TGCAGCGCCGGGGGACAGTTCTCCTACGAGCAGTACTTC. Translation: CSAGGQFSYEQYF.

The rearrangement joins TRBV5-1 to TRBJ2-1; 7 nucleotides line up with TRBD1. The CDR3 loop spans 16 amino acids. The germline V gene encodes CDR1 SGHRS and CDR2 YFSETQ. The junction had 8 bases not matched to a gene; V was cut back by 0 bases and J by 5 bases. CDR3: CASSLGLRGSHNEQFF. The CDR3 coding sequence is TGCGCCAGCAGCTTGGGACTCAGGGGGTCACACAATGAGCAGTTCTTC.

This clone was seen only a few times. The V gene is TRBV2, the J gene TRBJ2-5; D possibly matches TRBD1 or TRBD2 (5 bases each). The V end was cut by 8 bases, the J end by 0 bases, with 16 bases between. Germline V lookup: CDR1 SNHLY, CDR2 FYNNEI. The CDR3 contains 15 residues. CDR3 nucleotide sequence: TGTGCCAGCCCAAATCCGGGACGAGACCAAGAGACCCAGTACTTC. Protein sequence: CASPNPGRDQETQYF.

J is TRBJ2-3 and V is TRBV30; D is possibly TRBD2 (5 bases). The V end was cut by 2 bases, the J end by 4 bases, with 19 bases between. The length of the CDR3 is 16 residues. The V gene's germline CDR1 is GTSNPN and CDR2 SVGIG (reference sequence). In DNA form, the CDR3 reads TGTGCCTGGAGTCCTCGGAGGACCGCCATGGCAGATACGCAGTATTTT. As protein: CAWSPRRTAMADTQYF.